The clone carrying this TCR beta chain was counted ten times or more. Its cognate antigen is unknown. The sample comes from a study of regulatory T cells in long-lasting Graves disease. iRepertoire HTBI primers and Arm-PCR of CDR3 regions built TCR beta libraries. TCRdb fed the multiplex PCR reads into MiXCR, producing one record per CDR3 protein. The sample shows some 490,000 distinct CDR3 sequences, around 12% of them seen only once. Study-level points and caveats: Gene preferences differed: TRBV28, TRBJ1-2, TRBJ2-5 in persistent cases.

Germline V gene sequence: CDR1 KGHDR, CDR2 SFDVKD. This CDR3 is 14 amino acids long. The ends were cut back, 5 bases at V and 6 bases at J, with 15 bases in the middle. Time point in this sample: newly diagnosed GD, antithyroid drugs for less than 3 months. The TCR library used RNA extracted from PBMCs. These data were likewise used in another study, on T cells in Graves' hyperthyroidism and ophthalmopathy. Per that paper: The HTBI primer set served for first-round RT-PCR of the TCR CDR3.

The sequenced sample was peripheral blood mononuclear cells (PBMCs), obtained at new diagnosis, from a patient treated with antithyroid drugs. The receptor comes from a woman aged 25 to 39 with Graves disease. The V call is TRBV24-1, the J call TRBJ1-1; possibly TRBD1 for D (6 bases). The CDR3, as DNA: TGTGCCACCAGTGCCGGGGGCCCGAGACCTGAAGCTTTCTTT. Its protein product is CATSAGGPRPEAFF.